Detailed here is one T cell receptor beta chain. Its antigen is not identified. Original methodology: There were no quality scores in the junction-only immunoSEQ sequences, so filtering differed. This table comes from immunoSEQ multiplex PCR, and its TCRdb copy is limited to in-frame clones, with some not included. D and trimming were read from the DNA, whereas the V and J calls and clone size are those reported in that table. The sample includes approximately 2.5 million clones, more than 85% of them seen just once. Caucasian adults living in Nashville, Tennessee, provided all samples. CD4+ cells yielded CD45RA+ naive and CD45RA-negative memory subsets. The sample comes from a study of shared clonotypes between healthy human individuals. Study results and caveats: Some clonotypes were shared by all four sorted-subset donors, while others were not shared. The non-shared ones had lower generation probabilities than the shared ones.

This TCR derives from a young man in good health. Some clones in this sample may be carry-over from other donors' samples. Source material: naive CD4+ T cells from PBMCs. Subset denoted: CD45RA+ positively selected.

The CDR3: CASSVLGGPYEQYF. The CDR3 DNA sequence: TGTGCCAGCAGTGTTTTGGGGGGCCCCTACGAGCAGTACTTC. The V call is TRBV2, the J call TRBJ2-7, with D perhaps given as TRBD1 or TRBD2 (6 bases each). CDR3 length: 14 amino acids. CDR1 and CDR2 (germline): SNHLY, FYNNEI. Trimming took off 4 bases at V and 2 bases at J, with 12 bases between the two ends.